Listed below are T cell receptor beta chains from one sample, sequenced in a study of cytomegalovirus exposure and HLA in healthy donors. Here immunoSEQ multiplex PCR was the method, and the copy in TCRdb shows in-frame clones only, minus some. The sample includes over 150,000 clones, roughly 70% of them seen just once. The sequenced sample was PBMCs. These receptors originate from a woman aged 40 to 50 in good health and CMV-seropositive. CDR3s include the opening cysteine and the closing phenylalanine or tryptophan. Each record gives: D gene, clone size, J gene, CDR3 length, V gene, CDR3 DNA, CDR3 protein. D genes are given only for firm matches. Size tells how often a clone was seen (once, few, many) or the class of an expanded clone, and some rows leave it out.

D: TRBD2; size: .; J: TRBJ2-5; length: 18; V: TRBV5-1; DNA: TGCGCCAGCAGCTTGATTGGACTAGCGGGGGGAGGCCAAGAGACCCAGTACTTC; CDR3: CASSLIGLAGGGQETQYF
D: TRBD1; size: few; J: TRBJ1-3; length: 16; V: TRBV9; DNA: TGTGCCAGCAGCGCTACCGGACAGGGGGAGGGAAACACCATATATTTT; CDR3: CASSATGQGEGNTIYF
D: TRBD2; size: few; J: TRBJ2-3; length: 14; V: TRBV5-6; DNA: TGTGCCAGCAGCTTGCTAGCGGGGACAGATACGCAGTATTTT; CDR3: CASSLLAGTDTQYF
D: .; size: few; J: TRBJ1-2; length: 12; V: TRBV29-1; DNA: TGCAGCGCCAAGTTGGCGGACTATGGCTACCCCTTC; CDR3: CSAKLADYGYPF
D: TRBD2; size: .; J: TRBJ2-1; length: 16; V: TRBV7-9; DNA: TGTGCCAGCAGCGAACTAGCGGGAGGCCTCTACAATGAGCAGTTCTTC; CDR3: CASSELAGGLYNEQFF
D: .; size: few; J: TRBJ2-3; length: 15; V: TRBV9; DNA: TGTGCCAGCAGCGTAGCTATTACACTAACAGATACGCAGTATTTT; CDR3: CASSVAITLTDTQYF
D: TRBD2; size: .; J: TRBJ2-5; length: 14; V: TRBV7-2; DNA: TGTGCCAGCAGCTTATCAGCGGGAAAAGAGACCCAGTACTTC; CDR3: CASSLSAGKETQYF
D: TRBD2; size: .; J: TRBJ2-1; length: 11; V: TRBV20-1; DNA: TGCAGTGCCGGGACTAGCAGTGAGCAGTTCTTC; CDR3: CSAGTSSEQFF
D: TRBD1; size: few; J: TRBJ2-3; length: 16; V: TRBV28; DNA: TGTGCCAGCAGCTCCGCCGGGACAGGGTGGACAGATACGCAGTATTTT; CDR3: CASSSAGTGWTDTQYF
D: TRBD2; size: .; J: TRBJ2-1; length: 16; V: TRBV19; DNA: TGTGCCAGTAGTATAGTTGCCGGGGGGGGTTACAATGAGCAGTTCTTC; CDR3: CASSIVAGGGYNEQFF
D: .; size: .; J: TRBJ1-4; length: 18; V: TRBV19; DNA: TGTGCCAGTAGTATTTCAGGGTACGCCGGAAACAAAAGGGAAAAACTGTTTTTT; CDR3: CASSISGYAGNKREKLFF
D: .; size: .; J: TRBJ1-1; length: 15; V: TRBV28; DNA: TGTGCCAGCAGTCGTACAGGGTCCCGCGTCACTGAAGCTTTCTTT; CDR3: CASSRTGSRVTEAFF
D: TRBD1; size: .; J: TRBJ1-4; length: 16; V: TRBV9; DNA: TGTGCCAGCAGCGTAGAGGGCAGGGGGCTTGGTGAAAAACTGTTTTTT; CDR3: CASSVEGRGLGEKLFF
D: TRBD1; size: few; J: TRBJ2-7; length: 14; V: TRBV7-2; DNA: TGTGCCAGCAGCTTAGATGGAACAGGGGGCGAGCAGTACTTC; CDR3: CASSLDGTGGEQYF
D: TRBD1; size: .; J: TRBJ2-7; length: 14; V: TRBV4-3; DNA: TGCGCCAGCAGCCAAGGACAGGGGGCCGGGGAGCAGTACTTC; CDR3: CASSQGQGAGEQYF
D: .; size: .; J: TRBJ2-7; length: 14; V: TRBV4-1; DNA: TGCGCCAGCAGCCAAGCACAGTTCTCCTACGAGCAGTACTTC; CDR3: CASSQAQFSYEQYF
D: TRBD1; size: .; J: TRBJ2-7; length: 14; V: TRBV7-6; DNA: TGTGCCAGCAGCATCGGACAGGGCCGCTACGAGCAGTACTTC; CDR3: CASSIGQGRYEQYF
D: .; size: .; J: TRBJ2-3; length: 14; V: TRBV19; DNA: TGTGCCAGTTCATCAGGGGCTGACACAGATACGCAGTATTTT; CDR3: CASSSGADTDTQYF
D: .; size: .; J: TRBJ1-1; length: 15; V: TRBV10-3; DNA: TGTGCCATCAGTGAGTTCCCAGGGGTGAACACTGAAGCTTTCTTT; CDR3: CAISEFPGVNTEAFF
D: .; size: .; J: TRBJ1-2; length: 14; V: TRBV15; DNA: TGTGCCACCAGCAGAGATGGCAGGGACTATGGCTACACCTTC; CDR3: CATSRDGRDYGYTF
D: TRBD2; size: .; J: TRBJ2-7; length: 16; V: TRBV15; DNA: TGTGCCACCAGCAGAGGAGGGGCCGGGGGGGGATACGAGCAGTACTTC; CDR3: CATSRGGAGGGYEQYF
D: .; size: .; J: TRBJ2-3; length: 14; V: TRBV12-5; DNA: TGTGCTAGTGGTCTTAGAGCGGGCACAGATACGCAGTATTTT; CDR3: CASGLRAGTDTQYF
D: TRBD1; size: .; J: TRBJ1-5; length: 16; V: TRBV19; DNA: TGTGCCAGTAGCCTCACGAGGACAGGGGTGCATCAGCCCCAGCATTTT; CDR3: CASSLTRTGVHQPQHF
D: TRBD1; size: .; J: TRBJ1-2; length: 13; V: TRBV9; DNA: TGTGCCAGCAGCGCCGGGACAGCGGATGGCTACACCTTC; CDR3: CASSAGTADGYTF
D: TRBD2; size: few; J: TRBJ2-3; length: 16; V: TRBV9; DNA: TGTGCCAGCAGCCCGCAGCGGGGGGGCCTTACAGATACGCAGTATTTT; CDR3: CASSPQRGGLTDTQYF
D: TRBD1; size: .; J: TRBJ1-2; length: 16; V: TRBV5-5; DNA: TGTGCCAGCAGTCCTAATCGGACAGGGGGGAACTATGGCTACACCTTC; CDR3: CASSPNRTGGNYGYTF
D: .; size: few; J: TRBJ2-7; length: 13; V: TRBV5-4; DNA: TGTGCCAGCAGCTGGGGGGTCTCCTACGAGCAGTACTTC; CDR3: CASSWGVSYEQYF
D: TRBD2; size: .; J: TRBJ2-7; length: 13; V: TRBV28; DNA: TGTGCCACGACTAGCGGGACGGTCTACGAGCAGTACTTC; CDR3: CATTSGTVYEQYF
D: .; size: .; J: TRBJ2-7; length: 17; V: TRBV7-8; DNA: TGTGCCAGCAGCTTAGAGTATCAGGGACTGGGGGACTACGAGCAGTACTTC; CDR3: CASSLEYQGLGDYEQYF
D: .; size: .; J: TRBJ1-2; length: 12; V: TRBV9; DNA: TGTGCCAGCAGCCCCGTGAGGAGTGGCTACACCTTC; CDR3: CASSPVRSGYTF
D: .; size: .; J: TRBJ2-7; length: 18; V: TRBV28; DNA: TGTGCCAGCTTACCCCTTGGGGGCTTAAGTGGGTCGCTGGACGAGCAGTACTTC; CDR3: CASLPLGGLSGSLDEQYF
D: TRBD2; size: .; J: TRBJ2-7; length: 13; V: TRBV7-2; DNA: TGTGCCAGCAGCTGGGGACTATTTTACGAGCAGTACTTC; CDR3: CASSWGLFYEQYF
D: .; size: few; J: TRBJ2-7; length: 15; V: TRBV6-5; DNA: TGTGCCAGCAGTTACTCACAGGCCAGTCCTTACGAGCAGTACTTC; CDR3: CASSYSQASPYEQYF
D: .; size: once; J: TRBJ2-1; length: 11; V: TRBV2; DNA: TGTGCCAGCAGTGTAAGCAAAGAGCAGTTCTTC; CDR3: CASSVSKEQFF
D: TRBD2; size: .; J: TRBJ2-1; length: 16; V: TRBV5-6; DNA: TGTGCCAGCAGCTTGTTAGCGGGGGTATCCTACAATGAGCAGTTCTTC; CDR3: CASSLLAGVSYNEQFF
D: .; size: .; J: TRBJ1-2; length: 12; V: TRBV28; DNA: TGTGCCAGCAGCCTGACAGCCTATGGCTACACCTTC; CDR3: CASSLTAYGYTF
D: TRBD1; size: few; J: TRBJ2-7; length: 16; V: TRBV6-5; DNA: TGTGCCAGCAGTTACTCCGGGGGGACAGGGGGCATCGAGCAGTACTTC; CDR3: CASSYSGGTGGIEQYF
D: TRBD2; size: .; J: TRBJ2-3; length: 15; V: TRBV5-1; DNA: TGCGCCAGCAGCTGGACTAGCGGAAGCACAGATACGCAGTATTTT; CDR3: CASSWTSGSTDTQYF
D: .; size: .; J: TRBJ2-1; length: 14; V: TRBV11-1; DNA: TGTGCCAGCACCTTTAAGAGCTCCTACAATGAGCAGTTCTTC; CDR3: CASTFKSSYNEQFF
D: TRBD2; size: .; J: TRBJ2-1; length: 14; V: TRBV27; DNA: TGTGCCAGCAGTCCCGGACTAGGGAGGTGGGGACAGTTCTTC; CDR3: CASSPGLGRWGQFF
D: TRBD1; size: .; J: TRBJ2-1; length: 15; V: TRBV5-6; DNA: TGTGCCAGCAGTAGCTTATCGACAGGGGTCAATGAGCAGTTCTTC; CDR3: CASSSLSTGVNEQFF
D: .; size: .; J: TRBJ2-3; length: 14; V: TRBV6-1; DNA: TGTGCCAGCAGTCCGGATCCGGCGGGGGATACGCAGTATTTT; CDR3: CASSPDPAGDTQYF
D: .; size: .; J: TRBJ1-4; length: 15; V: TRBV5-1; DNA: TGCGCCAGCAGCTTGGGGACAACAACTAATGAAAAACTGTTTTTT; CDR3: CASSLGTTTNEKLFF
D: TRBD1; size: .; J: TRBJ1-6; length: 14; V: TRBV5-1; DNA: TGCGCCAGCAGCTTGGGACAGGGGCATTCACCCCTCCACTTT; CDR3: CASSLGQGHSPLHF
D: .; size: .; J: TRBJ1-1; length: 14; V: TRBV9; DNA: TGTGCCAGCAGCTTACAGGGCGGTGACACTGAAGCTTTCTTT; CDR3: CASSLQGGDTEAFF
D: TRBD1; size: .; J: TRBJ2-7; length: 16; V: TRBV13; DNA: TGTGCCAGCAGCTCATACAGGGGCCCTCCCTCCTACGAGCAGTACTTC; CDR3: CASSSYRGPPSYEQYF
D: .; size: few; J: TRBJ2-1; length: 14; V: TRBV29-1; DNA: TGCACTCTCTTAGGGGGAAGCTCCTACAATGAGCAGTTCTTC; CDR3: CTLLGGSSYNEQFF
D: .; size: few; J: TRBJ2-7; length: 15; V: TRBV11-2; DNA: TGTGCCAGCAGCCCGCCGCGTGGGAGGTCCTACGAGCAGTACTTC; CDR3: CASSPPRGRSYEQYF
D: TRBD1; size: .; J: TRBJ2-7; length: 15; V: TRBV7-3; DNA: TGTGCCAGCAGCCCCGCCCCGGGACAGGATTACGAGCAGTACTTC; CDR3: CASSPAPGQDYEQYF
D: TRBD1; size: .; J: TRBJ2-3; length: 14; V: TRBV7-2; DNA: TGTGCCAGCAGCGCGACAGGGGCGGGAGATACGCAGTATTTT; CDR3: CASSATGAGDTQYF
D: TRBD2; size: .; J: TRBJ2-3; length: 17; V: TRBV27; DNA: TGTGCCAGCAGATTTACTAGCGGGGGGGCATCCGCAGATACGCAGTATTTT; CDR3: CASRFTSGGASADTQYF
D: .; size: .; J: TRBJ2-7; length: 14; V: TRBV7-9; DNA: TGTGCCAGCAGCTTAGACACAGGCCTGGACGAGCAGTACTTC; CDR3: CASSLDTGLDEQYF
D: .; size: .; J: TRBJ2-7; length: 16; V: TRBV4-1; DNA: TGCGCCAGCAGCCCAGTAGTTGGACTTGGATCCGACGAGCAGTACTTC; CDR3: CASSPVVGLGSDEQYF
D: .; size: .; J: TRBJ1-2; length: 15; V: TRBV27; DNA: TGTGCCTCCAGGTTGGCAGGGGATACTAACTATGGCTACACCTTC; CDR3: CASRLAGDTNYGYTF
D: .; size: once; J: TRBJ2-3; length: 19; V: TRBV19; DNA: TGTGCCAGTAGTGCCCTTTGGGGGAGGGGGTCGGGCAGCACAGATACGCAGTATTTT; CDR3: CASSALWGRGSGSTDTQYF